This T cell receptor (beta chain) stems from a study of metastatic and nonmetastatic thyroid tumors. Trimming at V came to 5 bases and at J to 4 bases, leaving 2 bases not matched to a gene. The germline V gene encodes CDR1 MNHEY and CDR2 SMNVEV (reference sequence). CDR3 size: 13 residues. Patients underwent thyroid surgery, and none had received any treatment before it. The table lists this clone with a few counts. Original handling: Using the CDR3 differences seen across clinicopathological groups, the authors built a distant-metastasis classifier for papillary thyroid cancer, which was meant to discriminate distant-metastatic patients. TCRdb called clones again from the PCR reads with MiXCR. The authors' filters were not applied to this entry. The data contain tens of thousands of clones, 20% to 25% of them singletons.

The chain recombines TRBV27 with TRBJ2-7, with 10 bases matching TRBD1. Source material: blood. This TCR was recovered from a female donor with papillary thyroid cancer or a benign thyroid nodule (not recorded which). Some clones in this sample may be carry-over from other donors' samples. The DNA for the CDR3 is TGTGCCAGCAGTCCGGGACAGGGGTACGAGCAGTACTTC. This gives the protein CASSPGQGYEQYF.